The 14 T cell receptor beta chains below come from one sample, sequenced in a study of patients and donors after allogeneic stem cell transplantation. TCRdb ran MiXCR on the RT-PCR reads and lists one entry per CDR3 protein. The repertoire holds about 150,000 distinct CDR3 sequences, with about 40% as singletons. The sequencing sample was made of blood, either unsorted or a sorted T cell fraction (not recorded which). The receptors originated from a human donor who was either an allogeneic HSCT recipient or a stem cell or donor lymphocyte infusion donor (not recorded which). It is not recorded whose cells these are; they may come from a transplant donor.

This clonotype was seen only a few times. The genes are TRBV3-1 and TRBJ1-1; no clear D gene. Germline CDR1 reads LGHDT; CDR2 reads YNNKEL (reference sequence). The V gene lost 4 bases and the J gene lost 4 bases, with 16 bases spanning the gap. CDR3 length equals 15 residues. CDR3 residues: CASSRRRIERTEAFF. In DNA, the CDR3 is TGTGCCAGCAGCCGAAGGAGGATAGAACGCACTGAAGCTTTCTTT.

The chain recombines TRBV28 with TRBJ1-1; tentatively, D is TRBD1 (5 bases). CDR1 MDHEN and CDR2 SYDVKM come from the germline V gene. The CDR3 loop spans 13 amino acids. Between the trimmed V and J ends, which lost 5 bases and 6 bases, there was a span of 13 bases. In nucleotides, the CDR3 is TGTGCCAGCAGTCCCTACCGGGACTCTGAAGCTTTCTTT. Translating gives CASSPYRDSEAFF.

The chain uses TRBV28 and TRBJ2-1, with TRBD2 as a possible D gene (6 bases). Deletions cut 5 bases from V and 0 bases from J, with 14 bases between. Germline V lookup: CDR1 MDHEN, CDR2 SYDVKM. The CDR3 has 16 residues. CDR3: CASSASGLSSYNEQFF. DNA of the CDR3: TGTGCCAGCAGTGCGTCGGGACTCAGCTCCTACAATGAGCAGTTCTTC.

The chain combines TRBV24-1 with TRBJ2-2; 7 bases are shared with TRBD1. CDR1 KGHDR and CDR2 SFDVKD come from the germline V gene. V shed 3 bases and J 6 bases; nucleotides not matched to a gene: 9. The length of the CDR3 is 16 residues. This CDR3 is CATSDPRDRGPGELFF. The CDR3 DNA reads TGTGCCACCAGTGATCCCCGGGACAGAGGGCCCGGGGAGCTGTTTTTT.

The CDR3 nucleotides read TGTGCCACCAGTGACCCTATGGGTGGAGGACATCCAGAGACCCAGTACTTC. It is translated as CATSDPMGGGHPETQYF. The V gene is TRBV24-1, the J gene TRBJ2-5; D may be TRBD1 or TRBD2 (5 bases each). V was pared by 4 bases and J by 4 bases, with 21 bases between. There are 17 residues in the CDR3. CDR1 and CDR2 (germline): KGHDR, SFDVKD.

The gene calls are TRBV10-3 and TRBJ2-3, with D maybe TRBD2 (6 bases). Trimming pared 4 bases from V and 5 bases from J, leaving 7 bases between. This CDR3 spans 12 amino acids. Germline-derived CDR1 and CDR2 are ENHRY and SYGVKD. The CDR3 coding sequence is TGTGCCATCAGTGTAGCGGAAGATACGCAGTATTTT. This translates into CAISVAEDTQYF.

This clonotype was detected ten times or more. The chain has TRBV12-3 or TRBV12-4 and TRBJ1-1; 7 bases align to TRBD1. The CDR3 is made up of 14 amino acids. The V and J ends lost 5 bases and 1 base, in that order; junction bases with no gene match: 4. The CDR3 nucleotides are TGTGCCAGCAGTGGGACAGCGAGGAACACTGAAGCTTTCTTT. This codes for CASSGTARNTEAFF.

This chain joins TRBV20-1 and TRBJ2-3; a weak D match, TRBD2 (5 bases). CDR3 length equals 16 residues. Germline CDR1 DFQATT, CDR2 SNEGSKA (reference sequence). Trimming stripped 1 base from V and 2 bases from J, with 16 bases between. The CDR3 is CSARAGLGTNTDTQYF. The CDR3 DNA sequence: TGCAGTGCTAGAGCCGGACTGGGAACAAACACAGATACGCAGTATTTT.

DNA for the CDR3: TGCGCCAGCAGCCCCCGGGACAGGGTCTATGAGCAGTTCTTC. This sequence encodes CASSPRDRVYEQFF. The chain uses TRBV4-1 and TRBJ2-1; 9 bases line up with TRBD1. This CDR3 has 14 amino acids. V trimming: 4 bases; J trimming: 8 bases; junction bases outside the gene matches: 6. Germline V gene data show CDR1 as MGHRA and CDR2 as YSYEKL.

This clonotype was seen a handful of times. V and J are TRBV15 and TRBJ2-2, with D unclear. V lost 0 bases to trimming and J lost 1 base, with 12 bases between them. The CDR3 runs to 17 residues. Germline V gene sequence: CDR1 LNHNV, CDR2 YYDKDF (reference sequence). CDR3 in amino acids: CATSRDLGRLNTGELFF. In DNA form, the CDR3 reads TGTGCCACCAGCAGAGATCTTGGCAGGCTGAACACCGGGGAGCTGTTTTTT.

This clonotype was counted only a few times. The chain carries TRBV12-3 or TRBV12-4 and TRBJ1-4; 7 bases are shared with TRBD1. The CDR3 totals 12 residues. The J segment lost 8 bases and the V segment lost 4 bases, leaving 1 base of the junction unmatched. The DNA of the CDR3 is TGTGCCAGCAGTTGGGACAGAGAAAAACTGTTTTTT. Residues: CASSWDREKLFF.

In its sample, this clonotype was seen a few times. J is TRBJ2-4 and V is TRBV12-3 or TRBV12-4; D perhaps matches TRBD2 (5 bases). The CDR3 has 15 amino acids. V was pared by 5 bases and J by 7 bases, with 18 bases between. The CDR3 protein is CASSPCPRRPNIQYF. CDR3 nucleotide sequence: TGTGCCAGCAGTCCCTGCCCTCGGAGGCCGAACATTCAGTACTTC.

V gene TRBV12-3 or TRBV12-4 combines with J gene TRBJ1-1; maybe TRBD1 (6 bases). The germline V and J ends were trimmed by 6 bases and 10 bases, with 18 bases remaining between them. This CDR3 region has 13 residues. The CDR3 coding sequence is TGTGCCAGCAGGGAGGGGGGGACGTTAGGAGCTTTCTTT. Translated, it gives CASREGGTLGAFF.

The V gene is TRBV29-1, the J gene TRBJ1-1; no definite D call. CDR1 SQVTM and CDR2 ANQGSEA come from the germline V gene. Trimming shortened V by 3 bases and J by 0 bases, and 14 bases separated the two germline ends. The CDR3 has 15 amino acids. The DNA for the CDR3 is TGCAGCGTTGACGTTCGGAGGAGCTTGAACACTGAAGCTTTCTTT. It yields the protein CSVDVRRSLNTEAFF.